Each of the 21 T cell receptor beta chains below was sequenced from the same sample in a study of blood T cell repertoires in COVID-19. Assay: immunoSEQ multiplex PCR; the TCRdb copy retains only in-frame clones and omits some. The sample includes about 55,000 clones, 91% of them seen just once. Material for sequencing was peripheral blood. The receptors shown here come from a man between 50 and 59 years old with active COVID-19.

The chain carries TRBV29-1 and TRBJ1-2; D is perhaps TRBD1 (5 bases). This CDR3 comprises 12 residues. The V gene lost 4 bases and the J gene lost 6 bases, with 12 bases spanning the gap. The V gene's germline CDR1 is SQVTM and CDR2 ANQGSEA. CDR3 region: CSVVRGLDGYTF. CDR3 bases: TGCAGCGTTGTTAGGGGTTTAGATGGCTACACCTTC.

The rearrangement joins TRBV7-2 to TRBJ1-2; no clear D. CDR3 length: 13 residues. V gave up 2 bases and J gave up 6 bases, with 10 bases separating them. Germline V gene sequence: CDR1 SGHTA, CDR2 FQGNSA. The CDR3, as DNA: TGTGCCAGCAGCTTAAATCACTACAATGGCTACACCTTC. It encodes CASSLNHYNGYTF. The complete variable domain, with remaining parts taken from reference TRBV7-2 and TRBJ1-2, reads GAGVSQSPSNKVTEKGKDVELRCDPISGHTALYWYRQSLGQGLEFLIYFQGNSAPDKSGLPSDRFSAERTGGSVSTLTIQRTQQEDSAVYLCASSLNHYNGYTFGSGTRLTVV.

V and J are TRBV28 and TRBJ2-5; D ambiguous. This CDR3 is 14 amino acids long. Germline CDR1 reads MDHEN; CDR2 reads SYDVKM. The V end was cut by 2 bases, the J end by 1 base, with 8 bases between. The CDR3 DNA is TGTGCCAGCAGTTTACCAGAACCCCAAGAGACCCAGTACTTC. Its protein product is CASSLPEPQETQYF.

This chain joins TRBV18 and TRBJ1-6; D ambiguous. The V end lost 8 bases, the J end lost 8 bases, and 19 bases lay between the germline ends. The CDR3 contains 15 residues. The V gene's germline CDR1 is KGHSH and CDR2 LQKENI. The CDR3 DNA reads as TGTGCCAGCCGTTTACCGTGGGCCCAGGATTCACCCCTCCACTTT. This codes for CASRLPWAQDSPLHF.

The genes are TRBV2 and TRBJ2-3; a possible D gene is TRBD1 (6 bases). CDR1 and CDR2 from the germline V gene are SNHLY and FYNNEI. The CDR3 is made up of 14 amino acids. V was shortened by 8 bases and J by 4 bases, with 16 bases between the two germline ends. The CDR3 DNA is TGTGCCAGCTTCCAATCAGGGGAGCCAGATACGCAGTATTTT. It yields the protein CASFQSGEPDTQYF. The complete variable domain, with remaining parts taken from reference TRBV2 and TRBJ2-3, reads EPEVTQTPSHQVTQMGQEVILRCVPISNHLYFYWYRQILGQKVEFLVSFYNNEISEKSEIFDDQFSVERPDGSNFTLKIRSTKLEDSAMYFCASFQSGEPDTQYFGPGTRLTVL.

The chain couples TRBV6-5 to TRBJ2-5; TRBD2 matches 11 bases. CDR3 size: 16 residues. The trim removed 4 bases at V and 1 base at J, leaving 5 bases unmatched. Germline CDR1 MNHEY, CDR2 SVGAGI. CDR3 in amino acids: CASSLRGLAVQETQYF. CDR3 in DNA: TGTGCCAGCAGTTTGAGGGGACTAGCGGTCCAAGAGACCCAGTACTTC.

The V gene is TRBV19, the J gene TRBJ1-2; maybe TRBD1 (6 bases). Trimming stripped 5 bases from V and 2 bases from J, with 9 bases between. This CDR3 region has 13 residues. Germline loops: CDR1 LNHDA, CDR2 SQIVND (reference sequence). Written as DNA, the CDR3 is TGTGCCAGTAGTCCCGACAGGAACTATGGCTACACCTTC. Protein product: CASSPDRNYGYTF.

The chain joins TRBV19 to TRBJ2-7; 10 bases are a match to TRBD1. Germline V gene data show CDR1 as LNHDA and CDR2 as SQIVND (reference sequence). The CDR3 spans 14 residues. The J segment lost 5 bases and the V segment lost 4 bases, leaving 5 bases of the junction unmatched. CDR3 DNA: TGTGCCAGTAGTAGGACAGGGGGTATACACGAGCAGTACTTC. This translates into CASSRTGGIHEQYF. The full variable domain, with the rest looked up from reference TRBV19 and TRBJ2-7, is DGGITQSPKYLFRKEGQNVTLSCEQNLNHDAMYWYRQDPGQGLRLIYYSQIVNDFQKGDIAEGYSVSREKKESFPLTVTSAQKNPTAFYLCASSRTGGIHEQYFGPGTRLTVT.

The V gene is TRBV28, the J gene TRBJ2-3; 9 nucleotides align to TRBD2. The trim removed 2 bases at V and 2 bases at J, leaving 5 bases unmatched. The CDR3 extends over 16 amino acids. CDR1 and CDR2 (germline): MDHEN, SYDVKM. CDR3 sequence reads: CASSLLAGGATDTQYF. CDR3 DNA: TGTGCCAGCAGTTTACTTGCGGGGGGGGCCACAGATACGCAGTATTTT.

V and J are TRBV3-1 (or the pseudogene TRBV3-2) and TRBJ2-7; 8 bases map to TRBD2. V was clipped by 4 bases and J by 2 bases; unmatched bases: 4. Germline CDR1 LGHDT, CDR2 YNNKEL (reference sequence). This CDR3 is built from 14 residues. As DNA, the CDR3 is TGTGCCAGCAGCCCCGGGACTAGGGCCTACGAGCAGTACTTC. Amino acids: CASSPGTRAYEQYF.

This clone has only one observation. The chain carries TRBV6-2 or TRBV6-3 and TRBJ2-2; 10 nucleotides align to TRBD2. The CDR3 has 19 amino acids. V shed 6 bases, J shed 2 bases, and the junction held 15 bases outside the gene matches. The germline V gene encodes CDR1 MNHEY and CDR2 SVGEGT. CDR3 DNA: TGTGCCAGCAGCCCCCATTGGACTAGCGGCCCACGTAACACCGGGGAGCTGTTTTTT. This translates into CASSPHWTSGPRNTGELFF.

This chain uses TRBV5-6 with TRBJ1-1; no definite D call. This CDR3 region has 16 residues. Germline V gene sequence: CDR1 SGHDT, CDR2 YYEEEE. V lost 0 bases and J 5 bases, leaving 17 bases between the germline ends. For the CDR3, the DNA is TGTGCCAGCAGCTTGGTCGGAGAGGGCTCATGGACTGAAGCTTTCTTT. Its translation is CASSLVGEGSWTEAFF. The whole variable domain, filled in from reference TRBV5-6 and TRBJ1-1, reads DAGVTQSPTHLIKTRGQQVTLRCSPKSGHDTVSWYQQALGQGPQFIFQYYEEEERQRGNFPDRFSGHQFPNYSSELNVNALLLGDSALYLCASSLVGEGSWTEAFFGQGTRLTVV.

The V and J genes are TRBV28 and TRBJ2-3; TRBD1 aligns across 7 bases. After removal of 7 bases from V and 10 bases from J, the junction contained 17 bases not matched to a gene. The CDR3 runs to 15 residues. Germline V gene sequence: CDR1 MDHEN, CDR2 SYDVKM. The CDR3 nucleotides read TGTGCCAGCAAGAGACAGGGTATTAGCACAGGGCCGCAGTATTTT. Its translation: CASKRQGISTGPQYF.

This chain's CDR3 is CASSYGGQSPLHF. The CDR3 DNA sequence: TGTGCCAGCAGTTACGGGGGCCAATCACCCCTCCACTTT. The chain is built from TRBV6-5 and TRBJ1-6; a possible D gene is TRBD1 (6 bases). Trimming took 2 bases from V and 10 from J, leaving 9 bases between them. Germline CDR1 is MNHEY and CDR2 is SVGAGI. The CDR3 is 13 residues long.

The rearrangement joins TRBV3-1 (or the pseudogene TRBV3-2) to TRBJ2-7; 10 bases align to TRBD2. The V gene's germline CDR1 is LGHDT and CDR2 YNNKEL (reference sequence). V lost 1 base to trimming and J lost 5 bases; unmatched junction nucleotides: 5. The CDR3 spans 15 residues. The CDR3 loop is CASSQAIAGGHEQYF. CDR3 nucleotide sequence: TGTGCCAGCAGCCAAGCTATAGCGGGAGGCCACGAGCAGTACTTC.

This sequence joins TRBV3-1 (or the pseudogene TRBV3-2) and TRBJ1-6; TRBD1 matches at 8 bases. The ends lost 1 base at V and 8 bases at J; junction bases unmatched: 10. The CDR3 is 17 residues long. Germline CDR1 LGHDT, CDR2 YNNKEL (reference sequence). CDR3 DNA: TGTGCCAGCAGCCAAGGGACTGACAGGGGAGGGTATTCACCCCTCCACTTT. It encodes CASSQGTDRGGYSPLHF.

The CDR3 sequence is CAWSAAGELFF. Here the CDR3 DNA reads TGTGCCTGGAGTGCAGCCGGGGAGCTGTTTTTT. J is TRBJ2-2 and V is TRBV30; D is ambiguous. V lost 1 base to trimming and J lost 6 bases, with 3 bases between them. CDR3 length: 11 residues. Germline V gene data show CDR1 as GTSNPN and CDR2 as SVGIG (reference sequence).

This chain uses TRBV7-9 with TRBJ2-2, with D possibly matching TRBD2 (5 bases). Germline V gene data show CDR1 as SEHNR and CDR2 as FQNEAQ (reference sequence). V lost 7 bases and J 0 bases, leaving 12 bases between the germline ends. CDR3 length: 15 residues. In nucleotides, the CDR3 is TGTGCCAGCACCGCGGGCACTTCGAACACCGGGGAGCTGTTTTTT. It yields the protein CASTAGTSNTGELFF.

This rearrangement joins TRBV11-3 to TRBJ2-4; TRBD2 is a possible D gene (7 bases). The CDR3 runs 16 residues. Germline CDR1 and CDR2: SGHNT and YENEEA. Trimming left V 5 bases short and J 2 bases short, with 16 bases between. The CDR3 DNA follows: TGTGCCAGCAGCCACGGGGGGCAGGGGTCCAAAAACATTCAGTACTTC. It encodes CASSHGGQGSKNIQYF.

CDR3 residues: CASSGGTGGSQPQHF. The CDR3 region has the DNA TGTGCCAGCAGCGGGGGGACAGGGGGTAGTCAGCCCCAGCATTTT. The rearrangement joins TRBV5-6 to TRBJ1-5; 11 bases align to TRBD1. Germline V lookup: CDR1 SGHDT, CDR2 YYEEEE. J was trimmed by 6 bases and V by 4 bases; bases with no gene match: 6. CDR3 length equals 15 residues.

Only one count was recorded for this clone. The chain links TRBV10-3 to TRBJ1-1; 8 nucleotides match TRBD1. The CDR3 extends over 11 amino acids. The J segment lost 10 bases and the V segment lost 10 bases, leaving 8 bases of the junction unmatched. Germline CDR1 reads ENHRY; CDR2 reads SYGVKD. The CDR3 coding sequence is TGTGCCACCTCGGACAGGGCTGCAGCTTTCTTT. Protein sequence: CATSDRAAAFF.